Listed below are T cell receptor beta chains from one sample, sequenced in a study of blood T cell repertoires in COVID-19. TCRdb's table, derived via immunoSEQ multiplex PCR, lists solely in-frame clones and lacks some. Among approximately 140,000 clones listed, around 90% were seen once. Sequencing used peripheral blood. These receptors all stem from a man aged 55 to 70 with active or convalescent COVID-19. The CDR3 runs from the conserved cysteine through the conserved F or W. The order of the fields is clone size, V gene, J gene, D gene, CDR3 protein, CDR3 DNA. A D gene is named only where the DNA matches it firmly. The size field is filled for only some rows; it gives once, few, many or a size class.

>-|TRBV5-1|TRBJ2-1|-
CASSPPSENNEQFF
TGCGCCAGCAGCCCCCCGAGTGAGAACAATGAGCAGTTCTTC
>-|TRBV5-1|TRBJ2-1|TRBD1
CASSVSGGSYNEQFF
TGCGCCAGCAGCGTATCAGGGGGTTCGTACAATGAGCAGTTCTTC
>-|TRBV3-1/TRBV3-2|TRBJ2-5|-
CASSPGHREETQYF
TGTGCCAGCAGCCCCGGACATAGGGAAGAGACCCAGTACTTC
>once|TRBV6-2/TRBV6-3|TRBJ1-1|-
CASSYGMGPVTEAFF
TGTGCCAGCAGTTACGGGATGGGGCCGGTCACTGAAGCTTTCTTT
>-|TRBV15|TRBJ1-5|-
CATSRENPNSNQPQHF
TGTGCCACCAGCAGAGAAAATCCAAATAGCAATCAGCCCCAGCATTTT
>-|TRBV30|TRBJ1-4|-
CAWSDGSRTNEKLFF
TGTGCCTGGAGTGACGGGAGTCGGACTAATGAAAAACTGTTTTTT
>-|TRBV4-1|TRBJ2-7|-
CASSQETSRLYEQYF
TGCGCCAGCAGCCAAGAAACTAGCAGGCTCTACGAGCAGTACTTC
>-|TRBV9|TRBJ2-2|TRBD1
CASSVGTGGTGELFF
TGTGCCAGCAGCGTCGGGACAGGGGGGACCGGGGAGCTGTTTTTT
>-|TRBV6-5|TRBJ1-4|TRBD1
CASRTGEGEKLFF
TGTGCCAGCAGGACAGGGGAAGGGGAAAAACTGTTTTTT
>-|TRBV9|TRBJ2-1|TRBD1
CASSVDGTGVYNEQFF
TGTGCCAGCAGCGTAGATGGGACAGGGGTCTACAATGAGCAGTTCTTC
>-|TRBV4-2|TRBJ2-5|TRBD1
CASSQAVTRTGGLAGEQETQYF
TGTGCCAGCAGCCAAGCAGTAACCCGGACAGGGGGGCTAGCGGGCGAACAAGAGACCCAGTACTTC
>-|TRBV3-1/TRBV3-2|TRBJ2-1|-
CASSQAGSSYNEQFF
TGTGCCAGCAGCCAAGCCGGGAGCTCCTACAATGAGCAGTTCTTC
>-|TRBV19|TRBJ2-7|TRBD1
CASSKTGASSEQYF
TGTGCCAGTAGTAAGACAGGGGCGTCTTCCGAGCAGTACTTC
>-|TRBV6-1|TRBJ1-2|TRBD1
CASSEGQGLAPGYTF
TGTGCCAGCAGTGAGGGACAGGGGCTCGCCCCGGGCTACACCTTC
>-|TRBV27|TRBJ1-1|TRBD1
CASRRQGVNTEAFF
TGTGCCAGCAGGAGACAGGGTGTGAACACTGAAGCTTTCTTT
>-|TRBV9|TRBJ2-7|-
CASSVEPGSNEQYF
TGTGCCAGCAGCGTAGAACCGGGGAGCAACGAGCAGTACTTC
>-|TRBV6-5|TRBJ1-1|TRBD1
CASSYARGSTEAFF
TGTGCCAGCAGTTACGCCAGGGGGAGCACTGAAGCTTTCTTT
>many|TRBV3-1/TRBV3-2|TRBJ1-4|-
CASSQDSDPGRSREKLFF
TGTGCCAGCAGCCAAGATTCTGATCCGGGAAGAAGTAGGGAAAAACTGTTTTTT
>-|TRBV6-2/TRBV6-3|TRBJ1-1|TRBD1
CASSSPGQGAEAFF
TGTGCCAGCAGCTCTCCGGGACAGGGGGCGGAAGCTTTCTTT
>once|TRBV5-1|TRBJ2-7|-
CASSLDGLVGEQYF
TGCGCCAGCAGCTTGGATGGCCTAGTAGGCGAGCAGTACTTC
>-|TRBV6-1|TRBJ2-5|TRBD2
CASSEKVAGAETQYF
TGTGCCAGCAGTGAAAAGGTAGCGGGAGCGGAGACCCAGTACTTC
>-|TRBV3-1/TRBV3-2|TRBJ1-2|-
CASSRPGTYGYTF
TGTGCCAGCAGTAGACCCGGGACATATGGCTACACCTTC
>-|TRBV29-1|TRBJ2-7|TRBD1
CSVVHDRVSYEQYF
TGCAGCGTTGTACACGACAGGGTCTCCTACGAGCAGTACTTC
>once|TRBV5-6|TRBJ2-2|TRBD1
CASSWDRGLGGELFF
TGTGCCAGCAGCTGGGACAGGGGGCTTGGCGGGGAGCTGTTTTTT
>-|TRBV19|TRBJ2-7|TRBD2
CASSISGTRGDYEQYF
TGTGCCAGTAGTATTTCCGGGACTAGGGGGGACTACGAGCAGTACTTC
>-|TRBV21-1|TRBJ2-1|-
CASSKRGSQTGYNEQFF
TGTGCCAGCAGCAAAAGGGGTAGTCAAACCGGCTACAATGAGCAGTTCTTC
>-|TRBV5-1|TRBJ2-3|TRBD2
CASSPGLAGGPGTQYF
TGCGCCAGCAGCCCGGGACTAGCGGGAGGGCCTGGTACGCAGTATTTT
>once|TRBV28|TRBJ2-7|-
CASSLQGSYEQYF
TGTGCCAGCAGTTTACAGGGTTCCTACGAGCAGTACTTC
>once|TRBV12-5|TRBJ2-2|TRBD2
CASGLVLSAGVGELFF
TGTGCTAGTGGTTTGGTTTTATCGGCGGGAGTTGGGGAGCTGTTTTTT
>-|TRBV5-5|TRBJ1-3|TRBD1
CASSLTGGAGNTIYF
TGTGCCAGCAGTCTTACAGGGGGCGCTGGAAACACCATATATTTT
>-|TRBV28|TRBJ2-3|-
CASSPTGSTDTQYF
TGTGCCAGCAGTCCTACAGGTAGCACAGATACGCAGTATTTT
>-|TRBV7-9|TRBJ2-7|-
CASSLKQYEQYF
TGTGCCAGCAGCTTAAAACAGTACGAGCAGTACTTC
>-|TRBV18|TRBJ2-1|-
CASSPNRVANEQFF
TGTGCCAGCTCACCAAACAGGGTTGCGAATGAGCAGTTCTTC
>-|TRBV5-8|TRBJ2-7|-
CASSFWGHEQYF
TGTGCCAGCAGCTTTTGGGGGCACGAGCAGTACTTC
>-|TRBV3-1/TRBV3-2|TRBJ2-1|TRBD2
CASSPLAGAYNEQFF
TGTGCCAGCAGCCCACTAGCGGGAGCTTACAATGAGCAGTTCTTC
>-|TRBV30|TRBJ1-4|-
CAWSSEAEKLFF
TGTGCCTGGAGTTCAGAGGCCGAAAAACTGTTTTTT
>once|TRBV4-3|TRBJ1-1|-
CASSQEGQTTEAFF
TGCGCCAGCAGCCAAGAAGGACAGACCACTGAAGCTTTCTTT
>-|TRBV29-1|TRBJ1-1|-
CSVDRGQAFF
TGCAGCGTTGATAGAGGCCAAGCTTTCTTT
>-|TRBV5-4|TRBJ2-2|TRBD1
CASSLQGARTGELFF
TGTGCCAGCAGCTTGCAGGGGGCAAGAACCGGGGAGCTGTTTTTT
>-|TRBV3-1/TRBV3-2|TRBJ2-5|TRBD2
CASSPLRTSGIYF
TGTGCCAGCAGCCCGCTACGGACTAGCGGGATTTACTTC
>-|TRBV19|TRBJ2-3|TRBD2
CASSGGGSTDTQYF
TGTGCCAGTAGTGGGGGGGGTAGCACAGATACGCAGTATTTT
>-|TRBV19|TRBJ2-3|TRBD2
CASSIVGTSADTQYF
TGTGCCAGTAGTATAGTAGGCACTAGCGCAGATACGCAGTATTTT
>-|TRBV11-2|TRBJ2-5|-
CASSGLWAGETQYF
TGTGCCAGCAGCGGACTTTGGGCAGGAGAGACCCAGTACTTC
>-|TRBV6-1|TRBJ2-2|-
CASSEMYILMDTGELFF
TGTGCCAGCAGTGAAATGTACATTCTCATGGACACCGGGGAGCTGTTTTTT
>-|TRBV6-5|TRBJ2-7|TRBD1
CASSFIGTGWYEQYF
TGTGCCAGCAGTTTCATAGGGACAGGGTGGTACGAGCAGTACTTC
>-|TRBV6-2/TRBV6-3|TRBJ1-3|TRBD1
CASSPRTGGNTIYF
TGTGCCAGCAGTCCACGGACAGGGGGAAACACCATATATTTT
>-|TRBV28|TRBJ1-4|TRBD1
CASSLKQGARKLFF
TGTGCCAGCAGTTTAAAGCAGGGGGCTAGAAAACTGTTTTTT
>-|TRBV7-6|TRBJ2-7|-
CASSLASTDFTYEQYF
TGTGCCAGCAGCTTAGCCTCGACAGATTTTACCTACGAGCAGTACTTC
>-|TRBV11-1|TRBJ2-3|-
CASSYPGVAQYF
TGTGCCAGCAGCTACCCGGGAGTAGCGCAGTATTTT
>-|TRBV4-1|TRBJ1-2|-
CASSQGRGGPNYGYTF
TGCGCCAGCAGCCAAGGCCGGGGGGGCCCGAACTATGGCTACACCTTC
>-|TRBV5-6|TRBJ1-3|-
CASSQGNPGNTIYF
TGTGCCAGCTCCCAGGGTAACCCTGGAAACACCATATATTTT
>-|TRBV19|TRBJ2-7|TRBD1
CASSLGTVSYEQYF
TGTGCCAGTAGTCTCGGGACAGTCTCCTACGAGCAGTACTTC
>once|TRBV5-6|TRBJ1-4|-
CASSLGRVYEKLFF
TGTGCCAGCAGCTTGGGCAGGGTATACGAAAAACTGTTTTTT
>-|TRBV27|TRBJ1-5|-
CASSSTGHSNQPQHF
TGTGCCAGCAGTTCCACCGGTCATAGCAATCAGCCCCAGCATTTT
>-|TRBV28|TRBJ1-1|TRBD1
CASSLDRVRTEAFF
TGTGCCAGCAGTCTAGACAGGGTGAGGACTGAAGCTTTCTTT
>-|TRBV27|TRBJ2-6|-
CASSLMFQSGANVLTF
TGTGCCAGCAGTTTAATGTTCCAGTCTGGGGCCAACGTCCTGACTTTC
>-|TRBV6-5|TRBJ1-6|-
CASSYGQAGNSPLHF
TGTGCCAGCAGTTACGGCCAGGCAGGAAATTCACCCCTCCACTTT
>-|TRBV6-5|TRBJ2-1|-
CASSYYRIYNEQFF
TGTGCCAGCAGTTATTACAGAATCTACAATGAGCAGTTCTTC
>-|TRBV10-1|TRBJ1-2|TRBD1
CASPGTGSYGYTF
TGCGCCAGCCCCGGGACAGGGAGCTATGGCTACACCTTC
>few|TRBV3-1/TRBV3-2|TRBJ1-6|-
CASRAGNSPLHF
TGTGCCAGCAGGGCGGGAAATTCACCCCTCCACTTT